A single sample is the source of the 27 T cell receptor beta chains below, sequenced in a study of T cell responses to AZD1222 COVID-19 vaccine. Clones were sequenced by immunoSEQ multiplex PCR, and TCRdb holds only the in-frame ones, with some missing. The table shows 200,000 or so clones, with approximately 92% occurring only once. The sequenced sample was peripheral blood, obtained on day 0 of AZD1222 vaccination. All receptors come from an adult in good health.

The rearrangement joins TRBV3-1 (or the pseudogene TRBV3-2) to TRBJ2-1; 8 bases map to TRBD2. The CDR3 runs 16 residues. Looked up from germline, CDR1 is LGHDT and CDR2 is YNNKEL (reference sequence). Unmatched junction bases numbered 9, after V lost 0 bases and J lost 8 bases. The CDR3 loop reads CASSQDPGLVFDEQFF. In DNA form, the CDR3 reads TGTGCCAGCAGCCAAGATCCGGGACTAGTTTTTGATGAGCAGTTCTTC.

The rearrangement joins TRBV19 to TRBJ1-1; D not resolved. This CDR3 contains 14 residues. Germline V lookup: CDR1 LNHDA, CDR2 SQIVND (reference sequence). With 4 bases removed from V and 0 bases from J, the gap between germline ends came to 9 bases. The CDR3 DNA sequence: TGTGCCAGTAGTAGGGCAAAGCTGAACACTGAAGCTTTCTTT. It codes for CASSRAKLNTEAFF. The full variable domain, with the rest looked up from reference TRBV19 and TRBJ1-1, is DGGITQSPKYLFRKEGQNVTLSCEQNLNHDAMYWYRQDPGQGLRLIYYSQIVNDFQKGDIAEGYSVSREKKESFPLTVTSAQKNPTAFYLCASSRAKLNTEAFFGQGTRLTVV.

This chain links TRBV19 with TRBJ1-2, with 10 nucleotides matching TRBD1. V lost 5 bases, J lost 8 bases, and 5 bases stayed unmatched. The CDR3 runs to 13 residues. Germline CDR1 reads LNHDA; CDR2 reads SQIVND (reference sequence). The CDR3 nucleotides are TGTGCCAGTAGTTCGCGGGACAGGGGAGGCTACACCTTC. It yields the protein CASSSRDRGGYTF.

The CDR3 is CASSRLTRTEAFF. The DNA of the CDR3 is TGTGCCAGCTCACGTTTAACACGGACTGAAGCTTTCTTT. J is TRBJ1-1 and V is TRBV18; no firm D call. The CDR3 runs 13 residues. The V and J ends lost 4 bases and 5 bases respectively, with 11 bases between them. CDR1 KGHSH and CDR2 LQKENI come from the germline V gene.

The chain employs TRBV10-2 and TRBJ1-6; D gene uncertain. Germline V lookup: CDR1 WSHSY, CDR2 SAAADI. The CDR3 is 16 amino acids. V lost 8 bases, J lost 0 bases, and 14 bases lay in between. Here the CDR3 reads CASGSGSSSYNSPLHF. For the CDR3, the DNA is TGCGCCAGCGGATCCGGGTCCAGCTCCTATAATTCACCCCTCCACTTT.

The chain employs TRBV5-1 and TRBJ1-2; a possible D gene is TRBD1 (5 bases). The CDR3 spans 11 residues. Trimming removed 7 bases from V and 8 bases from J, with 12 bases in between. The germline V gene encodes CDR1 SGHRS and CDR2 YFSETQ. The CDR3 spells CASPYGGGYTF. In nucleotides, the CDR3 is TGCGCCAGCCCCTATGGGGGGGGCTACACCTTC.

V is TRBV3-1 (or the pseudogene TRBV3-2) and J is TRBJ1-5; D not certain. The germline V and J ends were trimmed by 1 base and 4 bases, with 2 bases remaining between them. CDR3 length: 12 amino acids. Germline V lookup: CDR1 LGHDT, CDR2 YNNKEL (reference sequence). The CDR3 region has the DNA TGTGCCAGCAGCCAAGCTAATCAGCCCCAGCATTTT. Translating it yields CASSQANQPQHF.

The rearrangement uses TRBV19 and TRBJ2-5; D gene ambiguous. CDR1 LNHDA and CDR2 SQIVND come from the germline V gene (reference sequence). The V and J ends lost 6 bases and 5 bases respectively, with 7 bases between them. The CDR3 extends over 11 amino acids. This chain's CDR3 is CASSGRETQYF. The CDR3 coding sequence is TGTGCCAGTAGCGGTCGGGAGACCCAGTACTTC.

V and J are TRBV7-3 and TRBJ2-7, with TRBD1 matching 9 bases. Germline CDR1 is SGHTA and CDR2 is FQGTGA. The CDR3 sequence is 13 residues long. The trim removed 3 bases at V and 4 bases at J, leaving 1 base unmatched. CDR3 nucleotide sequence: TGTGCCAGCAGCTTGACAGGGGGTTACGAGCAGTACGTC. Translated, it gives CASSLTGGYEQYV.

The V gene is TRBV6-5, the J gene TRBJ1-6; 8 positions agree with TRBD1. V trimming: 7 bases; J trimming: 8 bases; junction bases outside the gene matches: 4. In germline, CDR1 is MNHEY, CDR2 SVGAGI. This CDR3 contains 13 residues. The CDR3 reads CASTGGEYSPLHF. The CDR3 nucleotides are TGTGCCAGCACAGGGGGCGAGTATTCACCCCTCCACTTT.

The chain recombines TRBV7-9 with TRBJ1-6, with TRBD1 matching over 10 bases. V was pared by 4 bases and J by 9 bases, with 9 bases of the junction left unmatched. Germline V CDR1 and CDR2: SEHNR, FQNEAQ (reference sequence). The CDR3 is 16 residues long. The CDR3 here is CASSSPGQGIFSPLHF. CDR3 DNA sequence: TGTGCCAGCAGCTCTCCGGGACAGGGGATTTTTTCACCCCTCCACTTT.

This sequence joins TRBV2 and TRBJ2-3; D possibly uses TRBD1 or TRBD2 (5 bases each). Germline CDR1 and CDR2: SNHLY and FYNNEI. CDR3 length: 13 amino acids. The germline V and J ends were trimmed by 8 bases and 6 bases, with 15 bases remaining between them. For the CDR3, the DNA is TGTGCCAGCTGGGACGGAGAGAGGGATACGCAGTATTTT. It codes for CASWDGERDTQYF.

The rearrangement links TRBV19 to TRBJ2-3, with D possibly called TRBD1 or TRBD2 (7 bases each). CDR3 length: 15 amino acids. CDR1 LNHDA and CDR2 SQIVND come from the germline V gene (reference sequence). Trimming took off 5 bases at V and 3 bases at J, with 15 bases between the two ends. DNA of the CDR3: TGTGCCAGTAGTGCCCGACAGGGAGGGACAGATACGCAGTATTTT. Translating gives CASSARQGGTDTQYF. The variable domain in full, with the rest retrieved from reference TRBV19 and TRBJ2-3, is DGGITQSPKYLFRKEGQNVTLSCEQNLNHDAMYWYRQDPGQGLRLIYYSQIVNDFQKGDIAEGYSVSREKKESFPLTVTSAQKNPTAFYLCASSARQGGTDTQYFGPGTRLTVL.

This chain joins TRBV6-1 and TRBJ1-6; D possibly corresponds to TRBD1 (5 bases). The CDR3 has 18 amino acids. Trimming pared 4 bases from V and 0 bases from J, leaving 16 bases between. Germline-derived CDR1 and CDR2 are MNHNS and SASEGT. CDR3 protein: CASSGLRDHSSYNSPLHF. CDR3 sequence (DNA): TGTGCCAGCAGTGGCTTACGGGACCACAGCTCCTATAATTCACCCCTCCACTTT.

J is TRBJ2-1 and V is TRBV19; D gene uncertain. The CDR3 runs 12 residues. Germline V gene lookup returns CDR1 LNHDA and CDR2 SQIVND (reference sequence). Trimming left V 4 bases short and J 5 bases short, with 6 bases between. CDR3: CASSTADNEQFF. Here the CDR3 DNA reads TGTGCCAGTAGTACTGCAGACAATGAGCAGTTCTTC. Complete variable domain (other parts from reference TRBV19 and TRBJ2-1): DGGITQSPKYLFRKEGQNVTLSCEQNLNHDAMYWYRQDPGQGLRLIYYSQIVNDFQKGDIAEGYSVSREKKESFPLTVTSAQKNPTAFYLCASSTADNEQFFGPGTRLTVL.

This sequence joins TRBV18 and TRBJ1-2; D gene uncertain. This CDR3 spans 12 amino acids. Germline CDR1 is KGHSH and CDR2 is LQKENI. Trimming removed 6 bases from V and 8 bases from J, with 13 bases in between. The CDR3: CASSSPGRGYTF. The CDR3 region has the DNA TGTGCCAGCTCCAGCCCAGGAAGGGGCTACACCTTC.

This clone came up once. The chain joins TRBV6-2 or TRBV6-3 to TRBJ1-6; D ambiguous. The germline V and J ends were trimmed by 0 bases and 7 bases, with 13 bases remaining between them. Germline CDR1 is MNHEY and CDR2 is SVGEGT. The CDR3 runs to 16 residues. The CDR3, as DNA: TGTGCCAGCAGTTACTCTCCGGGAAATAGCAATTCACCCCTCCACTTT. Translating gives CASSYSPGNSNSPLHF.

The rearrangement joins TRBV7-9 to TRBJ1-4, with D perhaps matching TRBD1 (5 bases). Germline V gives CDR1 SEHNR, CDR2 FQNEAQ (reference sequence). Trimming took 3 bases from V and 8 from J, leaving 16 bases between them. This CDR3 is 15 amino acids long. The CDR3 spells CASSLAGTRGEKLFF. The CDR3 DNA reads as TGTGCCAGCAGCTTGGCAGGGACCCGGGGGGAAAAACTGTTTTTT.

The chain is built from TRBV18 and TRBJ2-1; unclear D gene. Germline CDR1 is KGHSH and CDR2 is LQKENI. V lost 8 bases and J lost 4, with 15 bases in between. This CDR3 is 14 amino acids long. The CDR3 loop reads CASAKPGAYNEQFF. DNA of the CDR3: TGTGCCAGCGCTAAACCAGGCGCGTACAATGAGCAGTTCTTC.

The J gene is TRBJ1-1, the V gene TRBV7-2; D unclear. This CDR3 is built from 14 residues. Looked up from germline, CDR1 is SGHTA and CDR2 is FQGNSA. The V and J ends lost 5 bases and 1 base respectively, with 11 bases between them. The CDR3 sequence: CASSQQAGNTEAFF. The CDR3 DNA sequence: TGTGCCAGCAGCCAGCAGGCTGGGAACACTGAAGCTTTCTTT.

The chain employs TRBV19 and TRBJ1-2; D perhaps matches TRBD1 (5 bases). The V end lost 4 bases, the J end lost 3 bases, and 21 bases lay between the germline ends. The germline V gene has CDR1 LNHDA and CDR2 SQIVND (reference sequence). This CDR3 spans 17 amino acids. CDR3 in amino acids: CASSTDLTETLHYGYTF. For the CDR3, the DNA is TGTGCCAGTAGTACCGACTTGACAGAAACTTTACACTATGGCTACACCTTC. Variable domain in full (rest from reference TRBV19 and TRBJ1-2): DGGITQSPKYLFRKEGQNVTLSCEQNLNHDAMYWYRQDPGQGLRLIYYSQIVNDFQKGDIAEGYSVSREKKESFPLTVTSAQKNPTAFYLCASSTDLTETLHYGYTFGSGTRLTVV.

The V and J genes are TRBV7-2 and TRBJ1-1, with D tentatively TRBD1 (6 bases). Per germline, CDR1 SGHTA and CDR2 FQGNSA. The V gene lost 2 bases and the J gene lost 0 bases, with 10 bases spanning the gap. The CDR3 consists of 15 residues. The CDR3 loop is CASSLMGGVNTEAFF. The CDR3 region has the DNA TGTGCCAGCAGCTTAATGGGGGGCGTGAACACTGAAGCTTTCTTT.

The chain links TRBV5-1 to TRBJ2-3; D may be TRBD2 (6 bases). In germline, CDR1 is SGHRS, CDR2 YFSETQ. CDR3 length: 15 residues. V lost 0 bases and J lost 4, with 12 bases in between. CDR3 in amino acids: CASSLDPGDSDTQYF. The CDR3 DNA reads as TGCGCCAGCAGCTTGGATCCGGGAGACTCAGATACGCAGTATTTT. Supplemented by reference TRBV5-1 and TRBJ2-3, the full variable domain reads KAGVTQTPRYLIKTRGQQVTLSCSPISGHRSVSWYQQTPGQGLQFLFEYFSETQRNKGNFPGRFSGRQFSNSRSEMNVSTLELGDSALYLCASSLDPGDSDTQYFGPGTRLTVL.

This chain uses TRBV6-5 with TRBJ2-5; tentatively, D is TRBD2 (6 bases). Trimming took off 6 bases at V and 0 bases at J, with 14 bases between the two ends. The CDR3 totals 15 residues. Looked up from germline, CDR1 is MNHEY and CDR2 is SVGAGI. As DNA, the CDR3 is TGTGCCAGCAGAAGAGTAGCGGCGTACCAAGAGACCCAGTACTTC. This sequence encodes CASRRVAAYQETQYF.

This chain joins TRBV7-2 and TRBJ1-2, with D maybe TRBD1 (5 bases). Trimming cost V 3 bases and J 6 bases, with 17 bases left between them. The CDR3 has 15 amino acids. Germline V gene sequence: CDR1 SGHTA, CDR2 FQGNSA. DNA of the CDR3: TGTGCCAGCAGCTTCGGGACGCTCGTTATGAATGGCTACACCTTC. Its translation is CASSFGTLVMNGYTF.

The chain employs TRBV30 and TRBJ2-3, with 10 positions matching TRBD1. Trimming took 5 bases from V and 4 from J; bases not matched to a gene: 3. The CDR3 is 13 residues long. The germline CDR1 and CDR2 sequences are GTSNPN and SVGIG (reference sequence). CDR3 DNA: TGTGCCTGGGGGGACAGGGGTTCAGATACGCAGTATTTT. Protein: CAWGDRGSDTQYF.

The rearrangement links TRBV11-2 to TRBJ2-7, with 10 bases aligning to TRBD1. The V and J ends lost 5 bases and 2 bases, in that order; junction bases with no gene match: 9. The CDR3 is 16 residues long. Germline V gene data show CDR1 as SGHAT and CDR2 as FQNNGV. This CDR3 reads CASSLGLGQGTYEQYF. The CDR3 bases are TGTGCCAGCAGCCTAGGGTTGGGACAGGGGACCTACGAGCAGTACTTC.